This TCR beta chain was found in a study of identical twins. Remarks on this clonotype: What it binds is not known.

General study points: Memory repertoires showed no such pattern, whereas abundant cord blood beta clonotypes carried fewer insertions.

Template switching added a universal primer site, and cDNA bore unique molecular identifiers. TCRdb redid the calling of the 5' RACE reads with MiXCR, one entry per CDR3 protein. The table has 500,000 to 600,000 distinct CDR3 sequences, around 20% seen once. Every donor was a healthy Caucasian. Trimming at V came to 0 bases and at J to 2 bases, leaving 6 bases not matched to a gene. The CDR3 sequence is 15 residues long. Germline assignment: CDR1 DFQATT and CDR2 SNEGSKA (reference sequence). This sample was also put to use in a study of T cells expressing NK-cell markers. As that report states: Underlying the TCR beta repertoires were sorted CD3+CD56+NKG2C+, CD3+CD56+NKG2C- and CD3+CD56-NKG2C+ T cells.

The rearrangement uses TRBV20-1 and TRBJ2-5; 7 bases match TRBD2. The receptor was isolated from a woman between 18 and 29 years old in good health. Sequencing was done on a sample of CD4+ T cells sorted from blood. CDR3 DNA sequence: TGCAGTGCTAGAGATAGTCTAGCGGTACAAGAGACCCAGTACTTC. Encoded protein: CSARDSLAVQETQYF.